This T cell receptor beta chain was profiled in a study of blood T cell repertoires in COVID-19. Study-level information: Material from acute and convalescent COVID-19 was sourced from the United States, Italy and Spain. The cDNA or gDNA used as material had been derived from T cells, B-cell-depleted T cells, or PBMCs.

As processed by the authors: Nucleated cell counts were estimated from reference gene primer amplification. This table comes from immunoSEQ multiplex PCR, and its TCRdb copy is limited to in-frame clones, with some not included. V, J and clone size derive from that table, while D and trimming were established from the DNA sequence. The repertoire holds 150,000 to 160,000 clones, with around three quarters as singletons. V shed 3 bases and J shed 7 bases, with 6 bases lying between them. The CDR3 extends over 11 amino acids. The V gene's germline CDR1 is SEHNR and CDR2 FQNEAQ (reference sequence). V gene TRBV7-9 combines with J gene TRBJ1-1; D gene unclear. This sequence was found in a man of 80 years or more with acute or convalescent COVID-19. The sample comprised peripheral blood. The CDR3 reads CASSFDSEAFF. In nucleotides, the CDR3 is TGTGCCAGCAGCTTTGATAGTGAAGCTTTCTTT.